This is a list of T cell receptor beta chains from one sample in a study of graft-versus-host responses after intestinal transplantation. These TCRs are of unknown antigen specificity. Using immunoSEQ multiplex PCR, the repertoire was profiled, and TCRdb retains in-frame clones only, with some absent. The table lists over 100,000 clones, around 92% of them singletons. This specimen was unstimulated CD8+ T cells sorted from spleen or lymph node cells, taken before transplant. Every receptor here comes from a human donor who was the organ donor for an intestinal transplant. Each CDR3 is given with its conserved first and last residue. The order of the fields is J gene, D gene, V gene, CDR3 protein. The D gene is left open where the match is weak.

>TRBJ2-1|TRBD2|TRBV29-1
CSVEDGRGAGVVGNEQFF
>TRBJ2-6|-|TRBV12-5
CASGFGTGQSSGANVLTF
>TRBJ2-2|-|TRBV6-5
CASSYGTGELFF
>TRBJ2-7|TRBD2|TRBV19
CASSIVSGRYEQYF
>TRBJ2-1|-|TRBV19
CASSMISGYNEQFF
>TRBJ2-7|-|TRBV28
CASDSSRSYEQYF
>TRBJ2-7|-|TRBV7-2
CASSLATAYEQYF
>TRBJ1-2|-|TRBV5-1
CATLVGGNYGYTF
>TRBJ1-2|TRBD1|TRBV2
CALGQGRAYGYTF
>TRBJ2-7|TRBD1|TRBV28
CASRDGQVGWYEQYF
>TRBJ2-7|-|TRBV28
CASSPDTPPYEQYF
>TRBJ1-1|-|TRBV6-1
CASSEYTGEAFF
>TRBJ2-7|-|TRBV5-6
CASSSGTGTDPYEQYF
>TRBJ2-7|-|TRBV1
CTSSQGTSGSEQYF
>TRBJ2-7|-|TRBV4-1
CASSQAGHAYEQYF
>TRBJ2-6|-|TRBV4-1
CASSQEAGVSGANVLTF
>TRBJ2-7|TRBD1|TRBV5-1
CASSLASGTGRYEQYF
>TRBJ2-3|TRBD2|TRBV27
CASSPTSGSVDTQYF
>TRBJ2-7|-|TRBV6-5
CASSYTATTYEQYF
>TRBJ2-3|-|TRBV7-2
CASSITIIAAYTDTQYF
>TRBJ2-1|-|TRBV15
CATSRASGSASEQFF
>TRBJ2-7|-|TRBV6-1
CASSEKDSFSYEQYF
>TRBJ1-1|-|TRBV4-2
CASSQDLGARAFF
>TRBJ1-5|-|TRBV6-5
CASGQGGQPQHF
>TRBJ2-2|TRBD1|TRBV2
CASRGGQGASRDNTGELFF
>TRBJ2-3|TRBD2|TRBV29-1
CSVELGLAGETDTQYF
>TRBJ1-2|-|TRBV6-6
CASSLPTGNYGYTF
>TRBJ1-5|-|TRBV12-5
CASGLVLTGQISNQPQHF
>TRBJ2-1|-|TRBV7-2
CASSLGGYEQFF
>TRBJ2-3|TRBD2|TRBV6-5
CASNGGGLSTDTQYF
>TRBJ2-1|-|TRBV7-2
CASSLRDRTFDEQFF
>TRBJ1-1|-|TRBV30
CAWSVGVMNTEAFF
>TRBJ2-5|-|TRBV19
CASSMGHQETQYF
>TRBJ1-2|-|TRBV19
CASSIGLRGPLYGYTF
>TRBJ2-5|TRBD2|TRBV10-2
CASSLLAGETQYF
>TRBJ2-1|-|TRBV28
CASSFFSNEQFF
>TRBJ2-3|TRBD2|TRBV10-3
CAISESTAGGPGDTQYF
>TRBJ2-1|-|TRBV12-5
CASGLGAYNEQFF
>TRBJ2-5|-|TRBV4-2
CASSQEETQYF
>TRBJ2-5|TRBD2|TRBV7-8
CASSLYSSGSGETQYF
>TRBJ2-1|TRBD2|TRBV2
CASSEDRTSGSNEQFF
>TRBJ2-7|-|TRBV27
CASSLAPSYEQYF